The 23 T cell receptor beta chains in this list originate from one sample, sequenced in a study of Ad26.COV2.S vaccination and SARS-CoV-2 variants. As to treatment: some 20 received Ad26.COV2.S at low or high dose, single or two shots; 5 received placebo; per-sample allocation not given. Sampling was performed 63 days after the first vaccine or placebo injection. Repertoires were generated with immunoSEQ multiplex PCR, while TCRdb's copy carries only in-frame clones and drops some. The sample gives 300,000 to 400,000 clones, around 90% of which show up once; about 3% is in the top ten. The specimen comprised peripheral blood, sampled in a trial of Ad26.COV2.S vaccine versus placebo. The source of these receptors is a person between 18 and 65 years old who received the Ad26.COV2.S COVID-19 vaccine or a placebo.

V gene TRBV9 combines with J gene TRBJ2-1; TRBD1 matches 12 bases. V was clipped by 3 bases and J by 15 bases; unmatched bases: 10. The germline gives CDR1 SGDLS, CDR2 YYNGEE. The CDR3 length is 14 residues. The CDR3 region has the DNA TGTGCCAGCAGCGCCCCTGGGACAGGGGGCAGTCGGTTCTTC. Translating gives CASSAPGTGGSRFF. The full variable domain, rest sourced from reference TRBV9 and TRBJ2-1, is DSGVTQTPKHLITATGQRVTLRCSPRSGDLSVYWYQQSLDQGLQFLIQYYNGEERAKGNILERFSAQQFPDLHSELNLSSLELGDSALYFCASSAPGTGGSRFFGPGTRLTVL.

This chain links TRBV6-1 with TRBJ2-3; 7 bases agree with TRBD1. In germline, CDR1 is MNHNS, CDR2 SASEGT. This CDR3 has 18 residues. V lost 0 bases to trimming and J lost 2 bases; unmatched junction nucleotides: 11. The CDR3 is CASSEASGQGVNTDTQYF. The CDR3 nucleotides are TGTGCCAGCAGTGAAGCATCTGGCCAGGGGGTCAACACAGATACGCAGTATTTT.

The genes are TRBV25-1 and TRBJ1-2; the match to TRBD1 covers 8 bases. Germline-derived CDR1 and CDR2 are MGHDK and SYGVNS. The CDR3 has 16 amino acids. With 1 base clipped from V and 2 bases from J, the junction kept 6 bases outside the gene matches. Here the CDR3 reads CASSESLQGANYGYTF. The CDR3, as DNA: TGTGCCAGCAGTGAATCCCTCCAGGGGGCAAACTATGGCTACACCTTC.

The chain recombines TRBV6-5 with TRBJ1-2, with 7 bases fitting TRBD1. The V segment lost 5 bases and the J segment 3 bases; nucleotides outside the gene matches: 3. The germline CDR1 and CDR2 sequences are MNHEY and SVGAGI. This CDR3 is built from 13 residues. In DNA form, the CDR3 reads TGTGCCAGCAGTCCGGGACAGTACTATGGCTACACCTTC. Translated, it gives CASSPGQYYGYTF.

The chain has TRBV3-1 (or the pseudogene TRBV3-2) and TRBJ2-5; D is undetermined. The CDR3 covers 13 residues. Trimming took off 0 bases at V and 6 bases at J, with 8 bases between the two ends. CDR1 and CDR2 from the germline V gene are LGHDT and YNNKEL (reference sequence). The chain's CDR3 is CASSQEVRQTQYF. As DNA, the CDR3 is TGTGCCAGCAGCCAAGAAGTGAGGCAGACCCAGTACTTC.

This clone came up once. This rearrangement joins TRBV6-2 or TRBV6-3 to TRBJ2-3; D possibly corresponds to TRBD2 (7 bases). Germline V gene data show CDR1 as MNHEY and CDR2 as SVGEGT. V shed 1 base and J shed 3 bases, with 14 bases lying between them. The CDR3 loop spans 16 amino acids. The chain's CDR3 is CASSYFKGGGTDTQYF. The CDR3 coding sequence is TGTGCCAGCAGTTACTTTAAGGGAGGGGGGACAGATACGCAGTATTTT.

The gene calls are TRBV30 and TRBJ2-2; the D gene is possibly TRBD1 (5 bases). The CDR3 loop spans 14 amino acids. Per the germline V gene, CDR1 is GTSNPN and CDR2 is SVGIG (reference sequence). The V end lost 6 bases, the J end lost 0 bases, and 11 bases lay between the germline ends. CDR3 sequence: CACRPGSNTGELFF. CDR3 coding DNA: TGTGCCTGCCGTCCAGGGTCGAACACCGGGGAGCTGTTTTTT.

There are a few counts of this clone. The chain joins TRBV10-3 to TRBJ2-7; D is unclear. There are 11 residues in the CDR3. Germline V gene lookup returns CDR1 ENHRY and CDR2 SYGVKD. Trimming removed 0 bases at V and 6 bases at J, with 3 bases between. The CDR3 DNA reads TGTGCCATCAGTGAGTCGACCGAGCAGTACTTC. Its translation is CAISESTEQYF.

The chain is built from TRBV19 and TRBJ1-5; D is unclear. The CDR3 extends over 17 amino acids. From germline, CDR1 is LNHDA and CDR2 SQIVND (reference sequence). Trimming cost V 1 base and J 1 base, with 14 bases left between them. CDR3 bases: TGTGCCAGTAGTATAGTTCGGCAGGTCGTGAGCAATCAGCCCCAGCATTTT. Translated: CASSIVRQVVSNQPQHF.

The CDR3 DNA is TGTGCCAGTAGTATAGCCACGAACACTGAAGCTTTCTTT. This sequence encodes CASSIATNTEAFF. The chain has TRBV19 and TRBJ1-1; D is unclear. V dropped 1 base and J dropped 1 base, with 4 bases sitting between them. The CDR3 has 13 residues. From germline, CDR1 is LNHDA and CDR2 SQIVND (reference sequence).

This clone was observed a few times. The chain joins TRBV6-4 to TRBJ1-5, with D possibly matching TRBD1 (5 bases). The length of the CDR3 is 13 residues. Germline assignment: CDR1 MRHNA and CDR2 SNTAGT. Trimming shortened V by 8 bases and J by 5 bases, and 13 bases separated the two germline ends. DNA of the CDR3: TGTGCCAGCGGGGCAGTAGCGGATCAGCCCCAGCATTTT. As protein: CASGAVADQPQHF.

The chain joins TRBV27 to TRBJ2-7; 9 bases are shared with TRBD1. From germline, CDR1 is MNHEY and CDR2 SMNVEV (reference sequence). CDR3 length: 14 residues. V gave up 3 bases and J gave up 4 bases; unmatched junction bases: 4. This CDR3 is CASSFSGQGYEQYF. The CDR3 nucleotides read TGTGCCAGCAGTTTCTCGGGACAGGGTTACGAGCAGTACTTC.

This clone was recorded once. The chain employs TRBV5-1 and TRBJ2-3; D is possibly TRBD1 or TRBD2 (6 bases each). Germline lookup yields CDR1 SGHRS and CDR2 YFSETQ. The CDR3 is 14 amino acids. V shed 6 bases and J shed 2 bases, with 13 bases lying between them. This chain's CDR3 is CASKEGGHTDTQYF. CDR3 sequence (DNA): TGCGCCAGCAAAGAGGGGGGTCACACAGATACGCAGTATTTT.

V gene TRBV4-1 combines with J gene TRBJ2-3; TRBD1 is a possible D gene (6 bases). Trimming cost V 6 bases and J 6 bases, with 28 bases left between them. Germline loops: CDR1 MGHRA, CDR2 YSYEKL. The CDR3 totals 18 residues. The CDR3 nucleotides are TGCGCCAGCAGGGGGGCCGGCCCTGGACATCCGAAAGAGGATACGCAGTATTTT. Its protein is CASRGAGPGHPKEDTQYF.

This chain connects TRBV9 to TRBJ2-2; D is unclear. Germline assignment: CDR1 SGDLS and CDR2 YYNGEE. This CDR3 is 15 amino acids long. Trimming shortened V by 0 bases and J by 7 bases, and 13 bases separated the two germline ends. The CDR3 DNA is TGTGCCAGCAGCGTAGCTGAAGGGTGGGGCGGGGAGCTGTTTTTT. The encoded protein is CASSVAEGWGGELFF. The full variable domain, completed using reference TRBV9 and TRBJ2-2, is DSGVTQTPKHLITATGQRVTLRCSPRSGDLSVYWYQQSLDQGLQFLIQYYNGEERAKGNILERFSAQQFPDLHSELNLSSLELGDSALYFCASSVAEGWGGELFFGEGSRLTVL.

The rearrangement joins TRBV11-3 to TRBJ2-1; TRBD1 or TRBD2 may be the D gene (6 bases each). The CDR3 spans 15 residues. V was shortened by 5 bases and J by 3 bases, with 14 bases between the two germline ends. Looked up from germline, CDR1 is SGHNT and CDR2 is YENEEA. CDR3 amino acids: CASSRRGQNYNEQFF. In DNA, the CDR3 is TGTGCCAGCAGCCGACGGGGGCAAAACTACAATGAGCAGTTCTTC.

The gene calls are TRBV3-1 (or the pseudogene TRBV3-2) and TRBJ2-3; no firm D call. Germline V lookup: CDR1 LGHDT, CDR2 YNNKEL (reference sequence). V was pared by 4 bases and J by 2 bases, with 7 bases between. CDR3 length: 13 residues. DNA for the CDR3: TGTGCCAGCAGCCCGACATACACAGATACGCAGTATTTT. Residues: CASSPTYTDTQYF.

This sequence joins TRBV19 and TRBJ1-2; maybe TRBD1 (6 bases). There are 13 residues in the CDR3. V was cut by 7 bases and J by 5 bases, with 14 bases left in between. Germline-derived CDR1 and CDR2 are LNHDA and SQIVND (reference sequence). This CDR3 reads CASKVRGAYGYTF. The DNA of the CDR3 is TGTGCCAGTAAGGTCAGGGGAGCGTATGGCTACACCTTC.

This sequence joins TRBV5-8 and TRBJ1-5; D remains unclear. Trimming cost V 9 bases and J 4 bases, with 11 bases left between them. Germline loops: CDR1 SGHTS, CDR2 YDEGEE. The CDR3 covers 12 residues. CDR3 loop: CATRAPNQPQHF. The DNA for the CDR3 is TGTGCCACTAGGGCACCAAATCAGCCCCAGCATTTT.

The rearrangement links TRBV7-9 to TRBJ2-7, with D possibly matching TRBD1 (6 bases). V lost 3 bases, J lost 1 base, and 16 bases lay in between. The germline V gene has CDR1 SEHNR and CDR2 FQNEAQ (reference sequence). CDR3 length: 16 residues. CDR3 sequence reads: CASSLELGGVSYEQYF. The CDR3 DNA reads TGTGCCAGCAGCTTGGAGTTAGGGGGAGTATCCTACGAGCAGTACTTC. The full variable domain, its missing parts supplied by reference TRBV7-9 and TRBJ2-7, is DTGVSQNPRHKITKRGQNVTFRCDPISEHNRLYWYRQTLGQGPEFLTYFQNEAQLEKSRLLSDRFSAERPKGSFSTLEIQRTEQGDSAMYLCASSLELGGVSYEQYFGPGTRLTVT.

The chain combines TRBV10-3 with TRBJ2-3; D gene unclear. With 2 bases removed from V and 8 bases from J, the gap between germline ends came to 17 bases. The CDR3 has 15 amino acids. Germline-derived CDR1 and CDR2 are ENHRY and SYGVKD. CDR3 region: CAISETITTPSTQYF. CDR3 DNA: TGTGCCATCAGTGAGACGATCACCACACCAAGTACGCAGTATTTT.

The CDR3 DNA reads as TGTGCCAGCAGCTTAGTCCTTATAACGAGACAGGGTGATGAAGCTTTCTTT. This codes for CASSLVLITRQGDEAFF. V gene TRBV7-8 combines with J gene TRBJ1-1, with 7 bases that match TRBD1. V was clipped by 1 base and J by 7 bases; unmatched bases: 15. Germline values: CDR1 SGHVS, CDR2 FQNEAQ. There are 17 residues in the CDR3.

The chain combines TRBV10-3 with TRBJ2-7; possible D gene TRBD1, 6 bases. Germline CDR1 ENHRY, CDR2 SYGVKD. V dropped 4 bases and J dropped 2 bases, with 12 bases sitting between them. The CDR3 spans 14 residues. The CDR3 nucleotides read TGTGCCATCAGTGTTTCACAGGGAACCTACGAGCAGTACTTC. Translated: CAISVSQGTYEQYF.